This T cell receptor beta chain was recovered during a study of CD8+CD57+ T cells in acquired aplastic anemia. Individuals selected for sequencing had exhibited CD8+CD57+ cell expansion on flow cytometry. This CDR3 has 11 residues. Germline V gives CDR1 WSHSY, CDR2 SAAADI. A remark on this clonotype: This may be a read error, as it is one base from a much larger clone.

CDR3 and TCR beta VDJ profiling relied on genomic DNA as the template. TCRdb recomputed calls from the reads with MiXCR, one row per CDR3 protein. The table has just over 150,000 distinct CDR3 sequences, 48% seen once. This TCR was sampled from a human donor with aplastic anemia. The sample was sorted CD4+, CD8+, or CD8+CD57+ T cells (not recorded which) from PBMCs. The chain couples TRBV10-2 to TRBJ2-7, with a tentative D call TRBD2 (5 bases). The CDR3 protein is CASSGGLEQCF. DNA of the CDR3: TGCGCCAGCAGTGGAGGGCTCGAGCAGTGCTTC.